The rows below give T cell receptor beta chains drawn from one sample of a study of CXCR3-negative and CXCR3-positive naive CD8 T cells. TCRdb reanalyzed the 5' RACE reads and collapses them to one entry per CDR3 protein, without DNA. The sample includes approximately 59,000 distinct CDR3 sequences. Material for sequencing was naive CXCR3+ CD8+ T cells from blood. Source of these receptors: a human donor in good health. Some clones in this sample may be carry-over from other donors' samples. Each CDR3 is given with its conserved first and last residue.

J gene: TRBJ2-7; V gene: TRBV29-1; CDR3 protein: CSVEDWATDSSYEQYF
J gene: TRBJ2-5; V gene: TRBV14; CDR3 protein: CASSQPRETQYF
J gene: TRBJ1-5; V gene: TRBV6-2/TRBV6-3; CDR3 protein: CASTPPQGLQHF
J gene: TRBJ2-2; V gene: TRBV25-1; CDR3 protein: CASSERTGKSTGELFF
J gene: TRBJ2-7; V gene: TRBV28; CDR3 protein: CASSLGTGAYEQYF
J gene: TRBJ2-1; V gene: TRBV11-2; CDR3 protein: CASRITWDHGGNEQFF
J gene: TRBJ2-2; V gene: TRBV12-3/TRBV12-4; CDR3 protein: CASATGIGGTGELFF
J gene: TRBJ2-1; V gene: TRBV20-1; CDR3 protein: CSAERQGASNEQFF
J gene: TRBJ2-1; V gene: TRBV12-3/TRBV12-4; CDR3 protein: CASSPMGDEQFF
J gene: TRBJ2-2; V gene: TRBV12-3/TRBV12-4; CDR3 protein: CASSLTGPTGELFF
J gene: TRBJ2-1; V gene: TRBV7-6; CDR3 protein: CASSFRGGPYNEQFF
J gene: TRBJ2-7; V gene: TRBV7-9; CDR3 protein: CASTEGGPYEQYF
J gene: TRBJ2-3; V gene: TRBV6-2/TRBV6-3; CDR3 protein: CASSYGGDTDTQYF
J gene: TRBJ2-2; V gene: TRBV7-9; CDR3 protein: CASSLPRTGSNTGELFF
J gene: TRBJ1-1; V gene: TRBV27; CDR3 protein: CASSLSRGGGMNTEAFF
J gene: TRBJ2-5; V gene: TRBV23-1; CDR3 protein: CASSQLGDRASYLRRPSQETQYF
J gene: TRBJ2-3; V gene: TRBV12-3/TRBV12-4; CDR3 protein: CASSPGGGTDTQYF
J gene: TRBJ2-2; V gene: TRBV7-2; CDR3 protein: CASSLVLVGVPTGELFF
J gene: TRBJ2-1; V gene: TRBV28; CDR3 protein: CASSSVPNEQFF
J gene: TRBJ2-3; V gene: TRBV28; CDR3 protein: CATKDGNTQYF
J gene: TRBJ1-1; V gene: TRBV4-2; CDR3 protein: CASSQDLAGTGNTEAFF
J gene: TRBJ2-2; V gene: TRBV5-1; CDR3 protein: CASSLDPAGGTGELFF
J gene: TRBJ2-7; V gene: TRBV12-3/TRBV12-4; CDR3 protein: CASSLISAGNEQYF
J gene: TRBJ1-2; V gene: TRBV25-1; CDR3 protein: CASSGGQRNYGYTF
J gene: TRBJ2-5; V gene: TRBV7-7; CDR3 protein: CASSLVLGETQYF
J gene: TRBJ1-2; V gene: TRBV5-5; CDR3 protein: CASSLDSVGRNLVYGYTF
J gene: TRBJ2-7; V gene: TRBV5-5; CDR3 protein: CASSLGTYEQYF
J gene: TRBJ2-3; V gene: TRBV7-9; CDR3 protein: CASRRAPGAPLADTQYF
J gene: TRBJ2-5; V gene: TRBV7-6; CDR3 protein: CASSSPYQETQYF
J gene: TRBJ2-7; V gene: TRBV14; CDR3 protein: CASSQDMAGVTYEQYF
J gene: TRBJ2-7; V gene: TRBV7-9; CDR3 protein: CASSPYLTGWYEQYF
J gene: TRBJ1-1; V gene: TRBV7-2; CDR3 protein: CASRAGHPEAFF
J gene: TRBJ2-2; V gene: TRBV29-1; CDR3 protein: CSVEERRGTGTNTGELFF
J gene: TRBJ2-2; V gene: TRBV2; CDR3 protein: CASRAGTPNTGELFF
J gene: TRBJ2-5; V gene: TRBV4-1; CDR3 protein: CASSQDQEEGETQYF